The rows below give T cell receptor beta chains drawn from one sample of a study of technical replicates of blood from a few donors. Assay: immunoSEQ multiplex PCR; the TCRdb copy retains only in-frame clones and omits some. The sample carries approximately 70,000 clones, about nine tenths recorded once. The sequenced material came from T cells isolated from PBMCs. The receptors stem from a human donor in good health. CDR3s include the opening cysteine and the closing phenylalanine or tryptophan. A D gene is named only where the DNA matches it firmly. Clone size is shown for a subset of rows, as once, few, many or a class of expanded clone.

NA	TRBV25-1	TRBJ1-4	NA	TGTGCCAGCAGTCCACTGGGAGGGGGTGGCGAAAAACTGTTTTTT	CASSPLGGGGEKLFF
once	TRBV29-1	TRBJ1-1	NA	TGCAGCGTTGTTTCAGGGGAGGGGTGGACTGAAGCTTTCTTT	CSVVSGEGWTEAFF
NA	TRBV10-3	TRBJ2-2	TRBD2	TGTGCCATCAGTGACGGGGGGAGGCGTAACACCGGGGAGCTGTTTTTT	CAISDGGRRNTGELFF
NA	TRBV7-8	TRBJ2-1	TRBD2	TGTGCCAGCAGCTTAGGACTAGCGGGGTACAATGAGCAGTTCTTC	CASSLGLAGYNEQFF
NA	TRBV5-1	TRBJ2-1	TRBD1	TGCGCCAGCAGCAAGACTCAGGGGGCGAGTAATGAGCAGTTCTTC	CASSKTQGASNEQFF
NA	TRBV11-2	TRBJ2-3	TRBD2	TGTGCCAGCAGCTTAGGGCGGGAGGGCCTCGGCACAGATACGCAGTATTTT	CASSLGREGLGTDTQYF
NA	TRBV5-6	TRBJ2-7	NA	TGTGCCAGCAGCTTTACGGACAGCCTATACGAGCAGTACTTC	CASSFTDSLYEQYF
once	TRBV2	TRBJ2-7	TRBD1	TGTGCCAGCAGTGATATTTGGACAGGGGTCTACGAGCAGTACTTC	CASSDIWTGVYEQYF
NA	TRBV30	TRBJ1-4	NA	TGTGCCTGGAGTCTCTTCCTGACTAATGAAAAACTGTTTTTT	CAWSLFLTNEKLFF
NA	TRBV6-5	TRBJ1-2	NA	TGTGCCAGCGGGTCAGGATCAAGAGGCTACACCTTC	CASGSGSRGYTF
NA	TRBV27	TRBJ2-7	NA	TGTGCCAGCAGTTTATCGATTGCCCGGGAGCTAAGCTACGAGCAGTACTTC	CASSLSIARELSYEQYF
NA	TRBV11-3	TRBJ2-7	NA	TGTGCCAGCAGCTTAGAATCCAGGATTTTCGACGAGCAGTACTTC	CASSLESRIFDEQYF
NA	TRBV30	TRBJ2-7	TRBD2	TGTGCCTGGGCCCGGGGGGGCCACGAGCAGTACTTC	CAWARGGHEQYF
NA	TRBV7-2	TRBJ2-3	TRBD2	TGTGCCAGCAGCGTCCTAGCGGGAGGGACAGATACGCAGTATTTT	CASSVLAGGTDTQYF
few	TRBV9	TRBJ1-1	TRBD1	TGTGCCAGCAGCGACAGGGGGCAAGCTTTCTTT	CASSDRGQAFF
NA	TRBV29-1	TRBJ2-3	NA	TGCAGCGTTGACGGACACACAGATACGCAGTATTTT	CSVDGHTDTQYF
NA	TRBV5-1	TRBJ2-7	NA	TGCGCCAGCAGCTTGGACAGGGTTGGCGAGCAGTACTTC	CASSLDRVGEQYF
NA	TRBV5-8	TRBJ2-1	NA	TGTGCCAGCAGCTTGGAGCGGTTTGGCAGGAGGGGATTCAATGAGCAGTTCTTC	CASSLERFGRRGFNEQFF
NA	TRBV27	TRBJ2-6	NA	TGTGCCAGCAGTTTAATCCCCCCCTTTTCTGGGGCCAACGTCCTGACTTTC	CASSLIPPFSGANVLTF
NA	TRBV2	TRBJ2-7	NA	TGTGCCAGCAGGGGGAGCCTCTACGAGCAGTACTTC	CASRGSLYEQYF
NA	TRBV28	TRBJ2-1	TRBD2	TGTGCCAGCAGGGGACTAGCGGCCTCCTACAATGAGCAGTTCTTC	CASRGLAASYNEQFF
NA	TRBV12-5	TRBJ2-1	NA	TGTGCTAGTGGCTACTACAATGAGCAGTTCTTC	CASGYYNEQFF
NA	TRBV21-1	TRBJ2-7	NA	TGTGCCAGCAGCAAAGCGCCCCGGGACAGGGAGTCCTACGAGCAGTACTTC	CASSKAPRDRESYEQYF
NA	TRBV4-3	TRBJ2-7	NA	TGCGCCAGCAGCCAAAAGACAGTATTCTACGAGCAGTACTTC	CASSQKTVFYEQYF
NA	TRBV4-1	TRBJ1-1	NA	TGCGCCAGCAGCCTACCCGAGCAACCTTCCACTGAAGCTTTCTTT	CASSLPEQPSTEAFF
NA	TRBV23-1	TRBJ2-6	TRBD2	TGCGCCAGCAGTCAAAATGCGGGGGGTTGCTCTGGGGCCAACGTCCTGACTTTC	CASSQNAGGCSGANVLTF
once	TRBV5-1	TRBJ2-3	TRBD2	TGCGCCAGCAGCTACCTAGCGGGAGGCCGGTCAGATACGCAGTATTTT	CASSYLAGGRSDTQYF
NA	TRBV27	TRBJ2-5	TRBD2	TGTGCCAGCAGCAACGGGGGGGTTCAGTACTTC	CASSNGGVQYF
NA	TRBV6-5	TRBJ2-7	NA	TGTGCCTACCTAGAGAGAGGAACCTACGAGCAGTACTTC	CAYLERGTYEQYF